This T cell receptor beta chain was recovered during a study of T cells in Graves' hyperthyroidism and ophthalmopathy (dated by TCRdb to the late 2010s). Context from the whole study: Peripheral blood was sampled at the time of initial diagnosis, prior to any treatment. TCR V-J signatures able to tell the groups apart were searched for in a discovery cohort of 100 patients, of whom more than 40 had Graves' ophthalmopathy and 55 to 60 had stable Graves' hyperthyroidism. Whether ophthalmopathy could be predicted prospectively was tested in an independent validation cohort made up of some 20 hyperthyroidism patients plus 17 patients who later progressed to ophthalmopathy. The roughly 94 discovery patients were randomly split 7:3 into training and test sets. Thyroid tissue and blood T-cell repertoires from over 5 Graves' hyperthyroidism patients were also compared in the study. After sampling, hyperthyroidism patients received methimazole starting at 30 mg daily, and ophthalmopathy patients received high-dose intravenous methylprednisolone. The paper describes TCR Vbeta CDR3 sequencing of more than 120 peripheral blood samples, made up of 40 to 45 ophthalmopathy patients, roughly 80 hyperthyroidism patients and around 17 progressor patients. Broad study findings and their caveats: A 13 V-J signature model separated ophthalmopathy from stable hyperthyroidism, with around 91% sensitivity and roughly 84% specificity in cross-validation and 80%/75% in testing. Most expanded thyroid clonotypes (frequency above 0.001) were also detected in blood, a finding suggesting that blood repertoires may reflect thyroid immune responses. Sample size was not statistically predetermined, and investigators were not blinded to group allocation. In validation, the model predicted progression to ophthalmopathy a median of roughly 6.2 months before onset, with about 67% sensitivity and nearly 75% specificity.

The TCR beta CDR3 regions were amplified from the RNA transcripts. For the first round of RT-PCR on the TCR CDR3, the HTBI primer set was used together with the Qiagen OneStep RT-PCR kit. Libraries were constructed in a second round of multiplex PCR, after which size selection and purification were performed. Sequencing of the libraries was done on an Illumina HiSeq2000 using paired-end 100 bp reads. On the authors' methods: SOAPnuke was used to process the raw data, throwing out any read that contained adapters or uncalled bases, had a mean Phred below 15, or lacked an exact constant-primer or identifier match. High-quality paired reads were merged using COPE v1.2.5, and each unique nucleotide sequence was defined as a clonotype. MiTCR v1.1 was used to align the clonotypes against IMGT TRBV, TRBD and TRBJ reference segments. The analysis included only V-J combinations with a frequency above 0.0001, which together covered approximately 99% of the repertoires. A TCS score was defined as the ratio between F50 (clonal expansion) and ExV (chaos), using BLOSUM62-based TCRdist between CDR3 peptides within each V-J. Welch's t-statistics and random forest reduced 500 to 550 V-J features to 13, which were used in a naive Bayes classifier (R e1071). The raw public reads went through TCRdb reprocessing: fastp at Q25, MiXCR clone calling, in-frame beta chains kept. Identical CDR3 proteins give one entry, which carries the most common genes and DNA. TCRdb's processing, not the authors' own work, is the source of the V and J calls. The sample includes 650,000 to 750,000 distinct CDR3 sequences, with 12% to 15% observed a single time. Roughly a tenth of the sample lies in the top ten.

A distance of 7 bases separates the germline ends of V and J, which lose 0 bases and 4 bases respectively. The germline V gene supplies CDR1 SGHVS and CDR2 FQNEAQ. Including cysteine and phenylalanine, the CDR3 has 14 amino acids. The only DNA kept is the CDR3, 42 bases in frame from the first base. This clonotype has more than one count but fewer than ten. Its binding antigen is unknown. Base qualities are not provided; no much larger clone lies one nucleotide away. Stable Graves' hyperthyroidism was defined as the absence of progression to ophthalmopathy over 18 months of follow-up. Hyperthyroidism patients were newly diagnosed, with disease duration under 2 months, and aged 18 to 65 years. Exclusion was applied to patients with uncontrolled infections, other autoimmune diseases, pregnancy or lactation. Diagnoses were established on the basis of clinical symptoms, serum thyroxine and TRAb, thyroid ultrasound, and orbital computed tomography. PBMCs were isolated from around 10 ml of fresh peripheral blood by Ficoll-Paque density gradient centrifugation. Total RNA was extracted using Trizol reagent, and RNA quality was assessed on an Agilent 2100 Bioanalyzer.

The rearrangement combines TRBV7-8 with TRBJ1-5; too little of a D gene remains to name it. This TCR derives from a woman younger than 35 with Graves' hyperthyroidism. The sequenced material came from blood. The sequence in DNA is TGTGCCAGCAGCTTAGCCCCCAGTAATCAGCCCCAGCATTTT. This is translated as CASSLAPSNQPQHF.